This TCR beta chain was sequenced for a study of T cells after yellow fever vaccination. Template switching by 5'RACE produced TCR cDNA, adding a universal primer site and UMIs. MiXCR, applied by TCRdb to the 5' RACE reads, yields one record per CDR3 protein. The table lists a few hundred thousand distinct CDR3 sequences, 3% to 4.5% of them singletons. This clonotype was picked up a small number of times. J was trimmed by 0 bases and V by 0 bases; bases with no gene match: 4. CDR1 and CDR2 (germline): SGDLS, YYNGEE. This CDR3 has 16 residues. The V and J genes are TRBV9 and TRBJ2-3; 7 bases line up with TRBD1. The TCR originated in a man aged 18 to 30 who received the YFV17D yellow fever vaccine. The sequencing used PBMCs, collected 5 days after the yellow fever booster vaccination. This CDR3 is CASSVGGGQSTDTQYF. As DNA, the CDR3 is TGTGCCAGCAGCGTAGGAGGGGGACAGAGCACAGATACGCAGTATTTT.